Described below is a single T cell receptor (beta chain) sequence and its context. This specimen belongs to a study of shared clonotypes between healthy human individuals. The naive CD8 fraction comprised CD45RO-negative cells positively selected for CCR7 and excluded terminally differentiated effector memory CD45RA+ cells. Here immunoSEQ multiplex PCR was the method, and the copy in TCRdb shows in-frame clones only, minus some. The repertoire has approximately 2,000,000 clones, about 94% of them found once; the top ten carry around 1.7%. V was pared by 7 bases and J by 6 bases, with 10 bases of the junction left unmatched. The CDR3 contains 15 residues. Germline V gene data show CDR1 as MNHNS and CDR2 as SASEGT.

This TCR came from a man aged 18 to 35 in good health. Some clones in this sample may be carry-over from other donors' samples. The chain employs TRBV6-1 and TRBJ1-5; 9 positions match TRBD1. The sample taken for sequencing was naive CD8+ T cells from PBMCs. The CDR3 sequence is CASNPTGGRSQPQHF. DNA for the CDR3: TGTGCCAGCAACCCGACAGGGGGAAGAAGTCAGCCCCAGCATTTT.